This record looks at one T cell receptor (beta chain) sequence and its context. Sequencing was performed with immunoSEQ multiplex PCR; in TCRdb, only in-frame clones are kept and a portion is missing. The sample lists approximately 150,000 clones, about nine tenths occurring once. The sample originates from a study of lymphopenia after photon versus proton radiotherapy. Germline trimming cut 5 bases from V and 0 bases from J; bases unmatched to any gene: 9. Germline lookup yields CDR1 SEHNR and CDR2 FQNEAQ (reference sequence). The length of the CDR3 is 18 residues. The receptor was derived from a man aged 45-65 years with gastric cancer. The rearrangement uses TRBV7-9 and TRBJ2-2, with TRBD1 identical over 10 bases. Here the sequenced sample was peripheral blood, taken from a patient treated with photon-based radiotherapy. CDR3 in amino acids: CASSVRTGGDPNTGELFF. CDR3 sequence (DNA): TGTGCCAGCAGCGTCCGGACAGGGGGTGACCCGAACACCGGGGAGCTGTTTTTT. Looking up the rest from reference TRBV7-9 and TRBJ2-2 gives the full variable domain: DTGVSQNPRHKITKRGQNVTFRCDPISEHNRLYWYRQTLGQGPEFLTYFQNEAQLEKSRLLSDRFSAERPKGSFSTLEIQRTEQGDSAMYLCASSVRTGGDPNTGELFFGEGSRLTVL.